This T cell receptor (beta chain) was documented in a study of vaccination and CD4 T cells after COVID-19. Overall study context: It was a median about 92 days after diagnosis, with a range of 35 to 161, that post-COVID samples were drawn.

The germline V and J ends were trimmed by 2 bases and 7 bases, with 11 bases remaining between them. The germline V gene has CDR1 DFQATT and CDR2 SNEGSKA (reference sequence). The length of the CDR3 is 12 residues. Study-level results: Spike mono-reactivity was evident in 304 of the 307 vaccine-specific clones derived from convalescent patients.

Sequencing of cultured CD4+ T cell DNA used the Oncomine TCR Beta short-read assay. Each CDR3 protein gets one entry after TCRdb re-called the PCR reads with MiXCR. The sample has some 10,000 distinct CDR3 sequences, about two thirds seen once. Treatment reported: approximately 9-day PBMC culture with coronavirus spike peptide pools or control peptides (ViraFEST assay). ViraFEST used peptide pools to expand antigen-specific T cells and subsequently sequenced their TCRs. Remarks on this clonotype: Its antigen is as yet unknown.

The source material was CD4+ T cells from blood, cultured in vitro, sampled before SARS-CoV-2 vaccination. The V gene is TRBV20-1, the J gene TRBJ1-1; a possible D gene is TRBD1 (5 bases). The clonotype was recovered from a human donor who had recovered from COVID-19. CDR3 sequence: CSARLGLVEAFF. CDR3 coding DNA: TGCAGTGCTAGACTGGGGCTGGTTGAAGCTTTCTTT.